The 27 T cell receptor beta chains listed next were all sequenced from one sample in a study of cytomegalovirus exposure and HLA in healthy donors. PCR primers comprised 60 Vbeta and 13 Jbeta primers. Repertoires were generated with immunoSEQ multiplex PCR, while TCRdb's copy carries only in-frame clones and drops some. The table records 80,000 to 100,000 clones, about two thirds of them present only once. The specimen was PBMCs. These receptors originate from a man aged 50 to 59 in good health and CMV-seronegative.

This rearrangement joins TRBV5-1 to TRBJ2-5, with TRBD2 matching over 7 bases. The CDR3 is made up of 17 amino acids. Germline V gene data show CDR1 as SGHRS and CDR2 as YFSETQ. Trimming at V came to 0 bases and at J to 0 bases, leaving 8 bases not matched to a gene. The CDR3 sequence: CASSLEGPSGHQETQYF. The CDR3 DNA reads TGCGCCAGCAGCTTGGAGGGGCCTAGCGGACACCAAGAGACCCAGTACTTC.

This sequence joins TRBV15 and TRBJ1-2; a weak D match, TRBD1 (5 bases). From germline, CDR1 is LNHNV and CDR2 YYDKDF (reference sequence). This CDR3 is built from 13 residues. V was shortened by 3 bases and J by 4 bases, with 9 bases between the two germline ends. Written as DNA, the CDR3 is TGTGCCACCAGCAGTCAGGGTTCCTATGGCTACACCTTC. Protein sequence: CATSSQGSYGYTF.

This clone has only a few counts. V and J are TRBV27 and TRBJ2-7; 10 positions match TRBD2. Trimming at V came to 4 bases and at J to 0 bases, leaving 0 bases not matched to a gene. The germline gives CDR1 MNHEY, CDR2 SMNVEV (reference sequence). The length of the CDR3 is 14 residues. CDR3 protein: CASSWTSGSYEQYF. For the CDR3, the DNA is TGTGCCAGCAGTTGGACTAGCGGCTCCTACGAGCAGTACTTC.

In its sample, this clone was seen a few times. V gene TRBV5-6 combines with J gene TRBJ2-7; TRBD1 matches at 10 bases. Trimming cost V 4 bases and J 3 bases; bases outside gene matches: 4. Germline lookup yields CDR1 SGHDT and CDR2 YYEEEE. This CDR3 is 14 amino acids long. This CDR3 is CASSRGTGDYEQYF. CDR3 in DNA: TGTGCCAGCAGCCGCGGGACAGGGGACTACGAGCAGTACTTC.

The V call is TRBV6-1, the J call TRBJ2-7; the match to TRBD2 covers 7 bases. The length of the CDR3 is 15 residues. CDR1 and CDR2 from the germline V gene are MNHNS and SASEGT. J gave up 5 bases and V 4 bases, and 11 bases lay outside the gene matches. DNA for the CDR3: TGTGCCAGCAGTGCCCCCCGGCGGGAGAAGGACGAGCAGTACTTC. Protein sequence: CASSAPRREKDEQYF.

This clone was detected once. This rearrangement joins TRBV28 to TRBJ2-7; D is uncertain. This CDR3 has 16 amino acids. Germline-derived CDR1 and CDR2 are MDHEN and SYDVKM. V dropped 2 bases and J dropped 0 bases, with 14 bases sitting between them. This CDR3 reads CASSLAFYGASYEQYF. The CDR3 DNA reads TGTGCCAGCAGTTTAGCCTTTTACGGTGCCTCCTACGAGCAGTACTTC.

This clone appeared a few times. The chain recombines TRBV19 with TRBJ2-1; possible D gene TRBD2, 5 bases. This CDR3 has 13 amino acids. V lost 7 bases and J 10 bases, leaving 17 bases between the germline ends. Germline CDR1 is LNHDA and CDR2 is SQIVND (reference sequence). CDR3 DNA sequence: TGTGCCAGTAATCATGGCGGGTCGCCCGAGCAGTTCTTC. It specifies CASNHGGSPEQFF. Filled out from reference TRBV19 and TRBJ2-1, the complete variable domain reads DGGITQSPKYLFRKEGQNVTLSCEQNLNHDAMYWYRQDPGQGLRLIYYSQIVNDFQKGDIAEGYSVSREKKESFPLTVTSAQKNPTAFYLCASNHGGSPEQFFGPGTRLTVL.

The rearrangement joins TRBV6-5 to TRBJ2-3; D perhaps matches TRBD1 (6 bases). The germline gives CDR1 MNHEY, CDR2 SVGAGI. Trimming left V 0 bases short and J 0 bases short, with 10 bases between. The CDR3 consists of 16 residues. The DNA of the CDR3 is TGTGCCAGCAGTTACTCGAAAACAGGGAGCACAGATACGCAGTATTTT. It specifies CASSYSKTGSTDTQYF.

The chain recombines TRBV4-3 with TRBJ1-5; D is possibly TRBD1 (6 bases). The CDR3 consists of 16 residues. Trimming removed 1 base at V and 3 bases at J, with 13 bases between. CDR1 LGHNA and CDR2 YSLEER come from the germline V gene. The CDR3 nucleotides read TGCGCCAGCAGCCAAGGGCTGGACAGATTCAATCAGCCCCAGCATTTT. Translation: CASSQGLDRFNQPQHF.

This clone was seen a few times. The chain couples TRBV6-6 to TRBJ2-5; TRBD1 aligns across 7 bases. The CDR3 contains 15 residues. Germline loops: CDR1 MNHNY, CDR2 SVGAGI (reference sequence). J gave up 3 bases and V 6 bases, and 10 bases lay outside the gene matches. CDR3 sequence reads: CASSGQADPEETQYF. The CDR3 bases are TGTGCCAGCAGCGGACAGGCGGATCCTGAAGAGACCCAGTACTTC.

V gene TRBV5-8 combines with J gene TRBJ2-7; D is undetermined. Germline CDR1 SGHTS, CDR2 YDEGEE. V was trimmed by 4 bases and J by 2 bases, leaving 16 bases between them. CDR3 length: 15 residues. CDR3 sequence: CASSRRLFYAYEQYF. The CDR3, as DNA: TGTGCCAGCAGCCGAAGACTTTTTTATGCCTACGAGCAGTACTTC.

This clone showed up just a few times. V gene TRBV5-4 combines with J gene TRBJ2-3, with 9 bases fitting TRBD1. CDR3 size: 15 residues. V lost 5 bases, J lost 3 bases, and 7 bases stayed unmatched. From germline, CDR1 is SGHNT and CDR2 YYREEE (reference sequence). The CDR3 DNA is TGTGCCAGCAGTTACGGACAGGGGTTAACAGATACGCAGTATTTT. Its protein is CASSYGQGLTDTQYF.

The V gene is TRBV10-2, the J gene TRBJ2-3; D gene ambiguous. This CDR3 is built from 16 residues. CDR1 is WSHSY and CDR2 is SAAADI in the germline V gene. V lost 0 bases to trimming and J lost 0 bases, with 10 bases between them. CDR3 nucleotides: TGCGCCAGCAGTGAGTCGGTCCCGAGGAGCACAGATACGCAGTATTTT. It codes for CASSESVPRSTDTQYF.

The CDR3 spells CASSTGQGWTGQYF. In nucleotides, the CDR3 is TGTGCCAGCAGCACCGGACAGGGTTGGACTGGGCAGTACTTC. This sequence joins TRBV11-2 and TRBJ2-7; 8 positions agree with TRBD1. Trimming removed 5 bases from V and 9 bases from J; junction bases left unmatched: 12. In germline, CDR1 is SGHAT, CDR2 FQNNGV. The CDR3 covers 14 residues.

On this clone itself: The junction departs from the called germline gene at one end, perhaps through a read error. Other DNA sequences in the same sample also yield this CDR3. The chain couples TRBV5-1 to TRBJ2-1, with a tentative D call TRBD2 (5 bases). The CDR3 contains 14 residues. Per germline, CDR1 SGHRS and CDR2 YFSETQ. The CDR3 is CASSEGSVNNEQFF. CDR3 DNA: TGTGCCAGCAGTGAGGGCTCGGTGAACAATGAGCAGTTCTTC.

The chain is built from TRBV10-3 and TRBJ1-5; the D gene is possibly TRBD1 (6 bases). Trimming removed 5 bases at V and 3 bases at J, with 11 bases between. The length of the CDR3 is 14 residues. Germline V gene sequence: CDR1 ENHRY, CDR2 SYGVKD. The CDR3 DNA follows: TGTGCCATCAGTTCGACAGGTTACAATCAGCCCCAGCATTTT. Its translation: CAISSTGYNQPQHF.

CDR3 in amino acids: CASARGTRDEKLFF. The CDR3 DNA reads TGCGCCAGTGCTCGGGGGACCCGGGATGAAAAACTGTTTTTT. V usage is TRBV5-1 and J usage is TRBJ1-4; TRBD1 is a possible D gene (5 bases). The V end was cut by 8 bases, the J end by 6 bases, with 17 bases between. The CDR3 has 14 amino acids. Germline V gives CDR1 SGHRS, CDR2 YFSETQ.

The J gene is TRBJ2-7, the V gene TRBV11-2; TRBD2 matches at 11 bases. V lost 1 base and J lost 0; bases outside the gene matches: 2. CDR3 size: 16 residues. CDR1 and CDR2 (germline): SGHAT, FQNNGV. The CDR3 DNA is TGTGCCAGCAGCTTAGCTAGCGGGGGGTTCTCCTACGAGCAGTACTTC. Its protein is CASSLASGGFSYEQYF.

The J gene is TRBJ1-2, the V gene TRBV28, with D perhaps matching TRBD1 (5 bases). CDR1 and CDR2 from the germline V gene are MDHEN and SYDVKM. This CDR3 spans 15 amino acids. The ends were cut back, 5 bases at V and 0 bases at J, with 13 bases in the middle. The CDR3 protein is CASSPGHNSNYGYTF. The CDR3 DNA follows: TGTGCCAGCAGTCCAGGACACAATTCTAACTATGGCTACACCTTC.

This clone has a single count. This chain uses TRBV5-1 with TRBJ1-1, with D perhaps TRBD1 (5 bases). The CDR3 has 12 amino acids. The ends were cut back, 4 bases at V and 6 bases at J, with 10 bases in the middle. The V gene's germline CDR1 is SGHRS and CDR2 YFSETQ. CDR3 sequence (DNA): TGCGCCAGCAGCGCCTTAGGGGCTGAAGCTTTCTTT. The encoded protein is CASSALGAEAFF.

This clone came up a few times. This chain connects TRBV11-2 to TRBJ1-5, with 7 positions matching TRBD1. This CDR3 has 13 amino acids. The junction had 3 bases not matched to a gene; V was cut back by 5 bases and J by 5 bases. Germline loops: CDR1 SGHAT, CDR2 FQNNGV. This CDR3 is CASSQGQDQPQHF. DNA for the CDR3: TGTGCCAGCAGCCAAGGACAGGATCAGCCCCAGCATTTT.

V and J are TRBV6-5 and TRBJ1-2, with no clear D. V dropped 5 bases and J dropped 8 bases, with 18 bases sitting between them. Germline V lookup: CDR1 MNHEY, CDR2 SVGAGI. This CDR3 is 14 amino acids long. The CDR3 coding sequence is TGTGCCAGCAGTCCCGGAGGTAGTTCGGGGGGCTACACCTTC. It specifies CASSPGGSSGGYTF.

This clone turned up a few times. The V call is TRBV11-2, the J call TRBJ2-2; 9 bases align to TRBD2. The CDR3 runs 16 residues. Germline trimming cut 6 bases from V and 2 bases from J; bases unmatched to any gene: 7. Germline-derived CDR1 and CDR2 are SGHAT and FQNNGV. CDR3 sequence (DNA): TGTGCCAGCAGGGTTATAGCGGGGGTTAACACCGGGGAGCTGTTTTTT. Translating it yields CASRVIAGVNTGELFF.

The chain is built from TRBV28 and TRBJ2-5, with D possibly being TRBD1 (6 bases). The J call is in doubt because the DNA end fits TRBJ2-7 better. Germline assignment: CDR1 MDHEN and CDR2 SYDVKM. The CDR3 totals 15 residues. As DNA, the CDR3 is TGTGCCAGCAGACCATCACGGGCAGGGGCCTACGAGCAGTACTTC. As protein: CASRPSRAGAYEQYF.

The chain carries TRBV27 and TRBJ2-7; TRBD2 matches 7 bases. The V gene end was trimmed by 4 bases and the J gene end by 5 bases; junction bases not matched to a gene: 5. CDR3 length: 13 residues. Germline values: CDR1 MNHEY, CDR2 SMNVEV (reference sequence). Written as DNA, the CDR3 is TGTGCCAGCAGTTCCGGACTAGGCCACGAGCAGTACTTC. Residues: CASSSGLGHEQYF.

The gene calls are TRBV27 and TRBJ1-4; D is perhaps TRBD1 (6 bases). V dropped 1 base and J dropped 7 bases, with 13 bases sitting between them. Germline loops: CDR1 MNHEY, CDR2 SMNVEV (reference sequence). The CDR3 loop spans 15 amino acids. CDR3 coding DNA: TGTGCCAGCAGTTTATTCACAGGGAGAACTGAAAAACTGTTTTTT. Translated: CASSLFTGRTEKLFF. Based on the CDR3 plus reference TRBV27 and TRBJ1-4, the full variable domain is EAQVTQNPRYLITVTGKKLTVTCSQNMNHEYMSWYRQDPGLGLRQIYYSMNVEVTDKGDVPEGYKVSRKEKRNFPLILESPSPNQTSLYFCASSLFTGRTEKLFFGSGTQLSVL.

CDR3 loop: CASIPSDSKKAFF. DNA of the CDR3: TGTGCCAGCATTCCCTCCGACAGTAAGAAAGCTTTCTTT. V and J are TRBV28 and TRBJ1-1; possibly TRBD1 for D (5 bases). CDR1 and CDR2 (germline): MDHEN, SYDVKM. This CDR3 has 13 amino acids. Trimming took 7 bases from V and 9 from J, leaving 18 bases between them. Together with reference TRBV28 and TRBJ1-1, the CDR3 gives the full variable domain: DVKVTQSSRYLVKRTGEKVFLECVQDMDHENMFWYRQDPGLGLRLIYFSYDVKMKEKGDIPEGYSVSREKKERFSLILESASTNQTSMYLCASIPSDSKKAFFGQGTRLTVV.